The rows below give T cell receptor beta chains drawn from one sample of a study of monozygotic twins with inflammatory bowel disease. TCRdb re-analyzed the 5' RACE reads; it lists each CDR3 protein once, without DNA. Listed are about 420,000 distinct CDR3 sequences; around 2.3% falls within the top ten. Material: blood. Every receptor here comes from a human donor with ulcerative colitis or Crohn's disease, or a healthy co-twin of an affected twin (not recorded which). Each CDR3 is given with its conserved first and last residue.

v_call: TRBV5-1; j_call: TRBJ2-7; cdr3_length: 14; cdr3_aa: CASSGGGFSYEQYF
v_call: TRBV3-1; j_call: TRBJ2-1; cdr3_length: 13; cdr3_aa: CASSRNGVHEQFF
v_call: TRBV30; j_call: TRBJ1-4; cdr3_length: 12; cdr3_aa: CAWRGRYEKLFF
v_call: TRBV11-2; j_call: TRBJ2-3; cdr3_length: 17; cdr3_aa: CASSLGGGPTGADTQYF
v_call: TRBV5-5; j_call: TRBJ1-2; cdr3_length: 15; cdr3_aa: CASSLAQGSAYGYTF
v_call: TRBV7-8; j_call: TRBJ2-7; cdr3_length: 14; cdr3_aa: CASSPRPDRGEQYF
v_call: TRBV3-1; j_call: TRBJ1-5; cdr3_length: 17; cdr3_aa: CASSQDYGSGSNQPQHF
v_call: TRBV3-1; j_call: TRBJ2-5; cdr3_length: 17; cdr3_aa: CASSQPPPASRAETQYF
v_call: TRBV6-1; j_call: TRBJ1-2; cdr3_length: 15; cdr3_aa: CASSPHLIGDYGYTF
v_call: TRBV28; j_call: TRBJ2-5; cdr3_length: 13; cdr3_aa: CASGLAGVETQYF
v_call: TRBV20-1; j_call: TRBJ1-1; cdr3_length: 16; cdr3_aa: CSGRYGTGGTNTEAFF
v_call: TRBV5-1; j_call: TRBJ2-2; cdr3_length: 15; cdr3_aa: CASSLRSSDTGELFF
v_call: TRBV5-5; j_call: TRBJ2-7; cdr3_length: 14; cdr3_aa: CASSLRGAGDEQYF
v_call: TRBV20-1; j_call: TRBJ1-3; cdr3_length: 15; cdr3_aa: CSASGTTSSGNTIYF
v_call: TRBV20-1; j_call: TRBJ2-1; cdr3_length: 14; cdr3_aa: CSVKVTGEGTRQFF
v_call: TRBV30; j_call: TRBJ1-5; cdr3_length: 14; cdr3_aa: CAWSRGQGNQPQHF
v_call: TRBV19; j_call: TRBJ2-7; cdr3_length: 12; cdr3_aa: CASRGELYEQYF
v_call: TRBV29-1; j_call: TRBJ2-2; cdr3_length: 15; cdr3_aa: CSVEVGGRLTGELFF
v_call: TRBV7-2; j_call: TRBJ1-2; cdr3_length: 14; cdr3_aa: CASSPKQGYYGYTF
v_call: TRBV15; j_call: TRBJ2-1; cdr3_length: 15; cdr3_aa: CATSRSGSSYNEQFF
v_call: TRBV6-1; j_call: TRBJ2-1; cdr3_length: 14; cdr3_aa: CASGRLGVNNEQFF
v_call: TRBV5-1; j_call: TRBJ1-1; cdr3_length: 16; cdr3_aa: CASSLSPTGLNTEAFF
v_call: TRBV6-2/TRBV6-3; j_call: TRBJ2-2; cdr3_length: 15; cdr3_aa: CASTMGLVNTGELFF
v_call: TRBV19; j_call: TRBJ2-2; cdr3_length: 14; cdr3_aa: CASSKTGWDGELFF
v_call: TRBV6-1; j_call: TRBJ2-7; cdr3_length: 16; cdr3_aa: CASSRPPGGSSYEQYF
v_call: TRBV27; j_call: TRBJ2-6; cdr3_length: 17; cdr3_aa: CASGRLELLSGANVLTF
v_call: TRBV12-3/TRBV12-4; j_call: TRBJ2-4; cdr3_length: 13; cdr3_aa: CASSARGVGIQYF
v_call: TRBV5-1; j_call: TRBJ2-1; cdr3_length: 15; cdr3_aa: CASSLSPAGGHEQFF
v_call: TRBV6-2/TRBV6-3; j_call: TRBJ2-1; cdr3_length: 15; cdr3_aa: CASSPRDYYYNEQFF
v_call: TRBV19; j_call: TRBJ2-6; cdr3_length: 13; cdr3_aa: CASRLSGANVLTF
v_call: TRBV7-6; j_call: TRBJ1-1; cdr3_length: 15; cdr3_aa: CASSQIQGRDTEAFF